This T cell receptor beta chain was sequenced for a study of blood T cell repertoires in COVID-19 (dated by TCRdb to about 2020). In the study overall: The collaborator samples originated in the United States, Italy and Spain and spanned the acute and convalescent phases of COVID-19. Where available, HLA class I and class II types were obtained from metadata supplied by the sample provider rather than from assay-based typing. The samples were drawn from two sources: the first 160 participants of the ongoing ImmuneRACE study, and 1,254 subjects contributed by 6 global collaborators. The repertoires were released in a freely available public database meant as a resource for research on the immune response to SARS-CoV-2. The prospective study material was composed of cDNA or gDNA derived from T cells, B-cell-depleted T cells, or PBMCs. The dataset comprised deeply sampled blood TCRbeta repertoires from subjects exposed to, actively infected with, or recovered from COVID-19. The sample metadata nearly always contained a de-identified subject ID, COVID-19 status, age in years and sex. The paper as a whole reports these results and caveats: How much clinical and demographic metadata was included differed by source and by participant, and the metadata was provided uncurated.

Comments on this clone: The clone's antigen remains unknown. Per-base qualities were not stored, and no clone one base away is much larger.

TCRbeta CDR3 regions were amplified from genomic DNA using the immunoSEQ Assay, a bias-controlled multiplex PCR. In the paper's pipeline: The number of nucleated cells in each sample was estimated from the amplification of reference gene primers within the assay. To quantify the absolute abundance of each unique TCRbeta CDR3 rearrangement, sequence reads were collapsed and filtered. For each sample, productive Simpson clonality was calculated by taking the square root of Simpson's diversity index across productive rearrangements. TCRdb limited this immuneACCESS table to in-frame rearrangements with V and J called. A share of clones is missing; checked studies link under half to unresolved V genes, and the rest is unexplained. V, J and clone size reflect that table, while D and trimming were determined from the DNA. The sample profile shows about 130,000 clones; approximately 89% of them were found once. The ten most abundant clones make up approximately 3.5% of the sample.

The germline V gene encodes CDR1 SGHRS and CDR2 YFSETQ. Trimming at the junction amounts to 0 bases on V and 4 bases on J, and the germline ends lie 10 bases apart. The CDR3 runs 14 residues from the cysteine to the phenylalanine. CDR3 DNA only is kept here, 42 bases in frame from base 1. At one collaborating source in Seattle, patients were enrolled during active infection and were followed longitudinally through the course of disease. Each collaborating institution followed its own protocols to collect whole blood in K2EDTA tubes. For TCRbeta analysis, collaborators shipped samples in one of three forms: frozen whole blood, isolated PBMCs, or DNA extracted from either of those sample types.

Sequencing was done on a sample of peripheral blood. The clonotype comes from a woman older than 75 with COVID-19, enrolled during active disease. Recombination connected TRBV5-1 to TRBJ1-1; the D gene is not confidently resolved. The DNA reads TGCGCCAGCAGCTTGGACAGCATGGGCACTGAAGCTTTCTTT. This codes for CASSLDSMGTEAFF. Outside the CDR3, residues come from the reference TRBV5-1 and TRBJ1-1 proteins, so the full variable domain is: KAGVTQTPRYLIKTRGQQVTLSCSPISGHRSVSWYQQTPGQGLQFLFEYFSETQRNKGNFPGRFSGRQFSNSRSEMNVSTLELGDSALYLCASSLDSMGTEAFFGQGTRLTVV.